The 27 T cell receptor beta chains presented below share a single source sample, sequenced in a study of shared clonotypes between healthy human individuals. This table comes from immunoSEQ multiplex PCR, and its TCRdb copy is limited to in-frame clones, with some not included. Found here are a few million clones, 85% to 95% of them singletons; the top ten hold roughly 0.34%. The sequencing sample was made of naive CD4+ T cells from PBMCs. Subset defined: CD45RA+ positively selected. The receptors here all came from a man aged 18 to 29 in good health. Some clones in this sample may be carry-over from other donors' samples.

This clone was observed a single time. V is TRBV15 and J is TRBJ2-4; D is perhaps TRBD1 or TRBD2 (6 bases each). V was clipped by 5 bases and J by 15 bases, with 17 bases between them. CDR1 is LNHNV, CDR2 YYDKDF, per germline (reference sequence). The CDR3 contains 12 residues. CDR3: CATSGTTGTGYF. The CDR3, as DNA: TGTGCCACCAGCGGAACTACAGGGACTGGGTACTTC.

The chain links TRBV27 to TRBJ2-3; TRBD2 matches at 7 bases. J was trimmed by 4 bases and V by 3 bases; bases with no gene match: 4. CDR3 size: 14 residues. Germline CDR1 reads MNHEY; CDR2 reads SMNVEV (reference sequence). The CDR3 nucleotides are TGTGCCAGCAGTTTTGGACTAGGGGCAGATACGCAGTATTTT. Translating gives CASSFGLGADTQYF.

The chain employs TRBV7-3 and TRBJ2-2, with TRBD1 matching over 8 bases. Unmatched junction bases numbered 6, after V lost 5 bases and J lost 4 bases. The CDR3 runs to 15 residues. The germline CDR1 and CDR2 sequences are SGHTA and FQGTGA. CDR3 DNA sequence: TGTGCCAGCAGCCGACAGGGGAAGGGCACCGGGGAGCTGTTTTTT. It is translated as CASSRQGKGTGELFF.

This clone appeared a single time. Other DNA sequences within the sample encode an identical CDR3. The chain has TRBV28 and TRBJ2-7, with TRBD1 as a possible D gene (6 bases). Germline-derived CDR1 and CDR2 are MDHEN and SYDVKM. The CDR3 consists of 12 residues. V shed 5 bases and J shed 6 bases, with 11 bases lying between them. The CDR3, as DNA: TGTGCCAGCAGTCTGGCAGGGGTCGAGCAGTACTTC. Residues: CASSLAGVEQYF.

V gene TRBV5-6 combines with J gene TRBJ2-2; 9 bases agree with TRBD1. Germline V gene data show CDR1 as SGHDT and CDR2 as YYEEEE. V dropped 3 bases and J dropped 4; count of bases not matched to a gene: 10. The CDR3 length is 17 residues. DNA of the CDR3: TGTGCCAGCAGCTGGCGCCCGACAGGGGGAGGCACCGGGGAGCTGTTTTTT. Encoded protein: CASSWRPTGGGTGELFF.

This clone has just one count. The rearrangement links TRBV9 to TRBJ1-1; D uncertain. The germline V gene encodes CDR1 SGDLS and CDR2 YYNGEE. This CDR3 has 15 amino acids. V was shortened by 0 bases and J by 0 bases, with 9 bases between the two germline ends. CDR3 DNA sequence: TGTGCCAGCAGCGTAGGCAGTTTGTTGAACACTGAAGCTTTCTTT. Its protein product is CASSVGSLLNTEAFF.

V usage is TRBV6-5 and J usage is TRBJ1-2; D remains ambiguous. Trimming pared 5 bases from V and 3 bases from J, leaving 7 bases between. Germline V gene sequence: CDR1 MNHEY, CDR2 SVGAGI. The CDR3 covers 12 residues. As DNA, the CDR3 is TGTGCCAGCAGTGACACCTACTATGGCTACACCTTC. Translating it yields CASSDTYYGYTF.

The V call is TRBV5-4, the J call TRBJ2-7; 7 nucleotides match TRBD1. The CDR3 is 12 residues long. CDR1 and CDR2 (germline): SGHNT, YYREEE (reference sequence). The ends lost 1 base at V and 10 bases at J; junction bases unmatched: 5. CDR3 in DNA: TGTGCCAGCAGCTTGAACGACAGGGCTCAGTACTTC. Protein: CASSLNDRAQYF.

CDR3 nucleotide sequence: TGTGCCAGCAGTTACAGGCAATCAAATGAAAAACTGTTTTTT. It encodes CASSYRQSNEKLFF. V usage is TRBV2 and J usage is TRBJ1-4; a weak D match, TRBD1 (5 bases). This CDR3 contains 14 residues. The V and J ends lost 5 bases and 5 bases respectively, with 12 bases between them. Germline lookup yields CDR1 SNHLY and CDR2 FYNNEI.

The chain links TRBV5-1 to TRBJ2-2, with a tentative D call TRBD2 (5 bases). Germline CDR1 SGHRS, CDR2 YFSETQ. This CDR3 comprises 15 residues. Trimming took off 0 bases at V and 3 bases at J, with 9 bases between the two ends. The CDR3: CASSLAGLHTGELFF. Here the CDR3 DNA reads TGCGCCAGCAGCTTGGCAGGACTGCACACCGGGGAGCTGTTTTTT.

The V and J genes are TRBV5-1 and TRBJ1-4; a possible D gene is TRBD1 (5 bases). The CDR3 is 15 residues long. CDR1 and CDR2 from the germline V gene are SGHRS and YFSETQ. V lost 6 bases, J lost 7 bases, and 19 bases lay in between. The DNA for the CDR3 is TGCGCCAGCACCATAACGGGAGGGGTTGGTGAAAAACTGTTTTTT. Encoded protein: CASTITGGVGEKLFF.

The chain has TRBV23-1 and TRBJ2-5, with D perhaps matching TRBD2 (6 bases). TRBV23-1 is an open reading frame, and its role is uncertain. Between the trimmed V and J ends, which lost 3 bases and 2 bases, there was a span of 13 bases. The CDR3 extends over 15 amino acids. In DNA, the CDR3 is TGCGCCAGCAGTCAGGGGGGTATGCCGCAAGAGACCCAGTACTTC. This gives the protein CASSQGGMPQETQYF.

The rearrangement links TRBV5-5 to TRBJ2-4; TRBD2 might be the D (5 bases). The CDR3 has 13 residues. V was shortened by 2 bases and J by 15 bases, with 18 bases between the two germline ends. Germline V gene sequence: CDR1 SGHKS, CDR2 YYEKEE (reference sequence). The CDR3 region has the DNA TGTGCCAGCAGCTTTCGGGAAAGGGTCAGTGGGTACTTC. Encoded protein: CASSFRERVSGYF.

This clone was counted a single time. For the CDR3, the DNA is TGTGCCAGCACGTTGGGCGCATATGGCTACACCTTC. Protein: CASTLGAYGYTF. This rearrangement joins TRBV2 to TRBJ1-2; D is ambiguous. Trimming took off 7 bases at V and 5 bases at J, with 11 bases between the two ends. The germline gives CDR1 SNHLY, CDR2 FYNNEI. This CDR3 spans 12 amino acids. Supplemented by reference TRBV2 and TRBJ1-2, the full variable domain reads EPEVTQTPSHQVTQMGQEVILRCVPISNHLYFYWYRQILGQKVEFLVSFYNNEISEKSEIFDDQFSVERPDGSNFTLKIRSTKLEDSAMYFCASTLGAYGYTFGSGTRLTVV.

The chain carries TRBV11-1 and TRBJ2-2; perhaps TRBD1 as D (7 bases). Per germline, CDR1 SGHAT and CDR2 FQDESV (reference sequence). V shed 1 base and J shed 4 bases, with 13 bases lying between them. This CDR3 has 16 amino acids. CDR3 residues: CASSLGWRGRTGELFF. CDR3 bases: TGTGCCAGCAGCTTAGGTTGGAGGGGGCGCACCGGGGAGCTGTTTTTT.

The rearrangement joins TRBV19 to TRBJ1-3; 9 positions match TRBD1. Germline V lookup: CDR1 LNHDA, CDR2 SQIVND (reference sequence). The CDR3 sequence is 14 residues long. J lost 4 bases, V lost 10 bases, and 8 bases had no gene match. CDR3 in amino acids: CAKPPGTGGNTIYF. In DNA, the CDR3 is TGTGCCAAACCCCCTGGGACAGGGGGAAACACCATATATTTT.

V and J are TRBV5-4 and TRBJ2-5, with 11 positions matching TRBD2. The CDR3 sequence is 15 residues long. Germline values: CDR1 SGHNT, CDR2 YYREEE (reference sequence). V shed 4 bases and J 4 bases; nucleotides not matched to a gene: 6. DNA of the CDR3: TGTGCCAGCAGCACCACTAGCGGGAGAAGAGAGACCCAGTACTTC. It translates to CASSTTSGRRETQYF.

V usage is TRBV2 and J usage is TRBJ1-1; no definite D call. The germline V gene encodes CDR1 SNHLY and CDR2 FYNNEI. The CDR3 runs 13 residues. Deletions cut 1 base from V and 7 bases from J, with 10 bases between. The CDR3 loop reads CASSEDLGNEAFF. Here the CDR3 DNA reads TGTGCCAGCAGTGAAGACTTAGGAAATGAAGCTTTCTTT.

This clone was picked up a small number of times. Other DNA sequences in this sample translate to the same CDR3. J is TRBJ1-1 and V is TRBV28, with D unresolved. CDR1 is MDHEN, CDR2 SYDVKM, per germline. The CDR3 covers 14 residues. The V gene lost 2 bases and the J gene lost 0 bases, with 7 bases spanning the gap. CDR3 nucleotide sequence: TGTGCCAGCAGTTTACGGCAGTTGAACACTGAAGCTTTCTTT. This sequence encodes CASSLRQLNTEAFF.

The V call is TRBV7-2, the J call TRBJ2-2; D may be TRBD2 (5 bases). The CDR3 runs 13 residues. V was shortened by 6 bases and J by 6 bases, with 11 bases between the two germline ends. Germline V gives CDR1 SGHTA, CDR2 FQGNSA. In nucleotides, the CDR3 is TGTGCCAGCAGTAGTTTGGAGGCCGGGGAGCTGTTTTTT. Its translation is CASSSLEAGELFF.

This clone was counted only a few times. The chain couples TRBV7-2 to TRBJ1-2, with 9 bases lining up with TRBD1. Germline values: CDR1 SGHTA, CDR2 FQGNSA. The CDR3 contains 14 residues. J was trimmed by 4 bases and V by 2 bases; bases with no gene match: 2. Here the CDR3 DNA reads TGTGCCAGCAGCTTAACAGGGGGCGGCTATGGCTACACCTTC. Its protein is CASSLTGGGYGYTF.

This clone showed up just once. The V and J genes are TRBV28 and TRBJ1-1; TRBD1 is a possible D gene (6 bases). The CDR3 is made up of 15 amino acids. V shed 6 bases and J shed 13 bases, with 27 bases lying between them. Per germline, CDR1 MDHEN and CDR2 SYDVKM. Written as DNA, the CDR3 is TGTGCCAGCAGCGACAGGTCTCTAAGCTTTAGAGTGGGTTTCTTT. It codes for CASSDRSLSFRVGFF.

The chain uses TRBV15 and TRBJ1-5; tentative D call: TRBD1 (6 bases). This CDR3 contains 14 residues. The germline gives CDR1 LNHNV, CDR2 YYDKDF (reference sequence). V lost 2 bases, J lost 9 bases, and 14 bases lay in between. The CDR3 sequence is CATSRSSTGRPQHF. The CDR3, as DNA: TGTGCCACCAGCAGATCCTCGACAGGTCGGCCCCAGCATTTT.

This sequence joins TRBV11-2 and TRBJ2-6; D perhaps matches TRBD2 (6 bases). Trimming removed 5 bases from V and 0 bases from J, with 14 bases in between. Germline CDR1 is SGHAT and CDR2 is FQNNGV. The CDR3 is 17 residues long. CDR3 loop: CASSRRGQASGANVLTF. Written as DNA, the CDR3 is TGTGCCAGCAGCAGGAGGGGTCAGGCCTCTGGGGCCAACGTCCTGACTTTC.

The chain carries TRBV21-1 and TRBJ2-1; the D call of TRBD1 is as the table states it, not checked on the DNA. TRBV21-1 is a recognized pseudogene. This CDR3 region has 16 residues. The CDR3 DNA reads TGTGCCAGCAGTCCCCCGGGGACAGAGGCCTACAATGAGCAGTTCTTC. Amino acids: CASSPPGTEAYNEQFF.

This clone showed up just once. Other DNA sequences in this specimen translate into the identical CDR3. The V and J genes are TRBV28 and TRBJ2-3, with D uncertain. V gave up 4 bases and J gave up 4 bases, with 3 bases separating them. The CDR3 contains 11 residues. Germline CDR1 is MDHEN and CDR2 is SYDVKM. The DNA for the CDR3 is TGTGCCAGCAGTTCGGCAGATACGCAGTATTTT. Translated: CASSSADTQYF.

This clone was seen once. This sequence joins TRBV18 and TRBJ2-2, with TRBD1 matching over 11 bases. V shed 2 bases and J 3 bases; nucleotides not matched to a gene: 5. Germline V gene data show CDR1 as KGHSH and CDR2 as LQKENI. CDR3 length: 17 amino acids. The CDR3 here is CASSPTGTGGYTGELFF. The CDR3 DNA sequence: TGTGCCAGCTCACCAACCGGGACAGGGGGTTACACCGGGGAGCTGTTTTTT.